This T cell receptor beta chain was recovered during a study of cytomegalovirus exposure and HLA in healthy donors (dated by TCRdb to about 2017). For context, the study as a whole: An earlier analysis of roughly 630 of the donors reported 250 to 300 Gb of sequence data and 100 million to 140 million unique TCR beta sequences from about 180 million T cells. An early release covering about 600 HLA-typed donors comprised about 310 gigabases of sequencing data and approximately 85 million unique TCR sequences. The genetic ancestry cluster associated with self-reported Caucasian donors included roughly four fifths of the approximately 430 genotyped donors. The study aimed to test whether cataloging public T cell receptors could reveal signatures of past pathogen exposure. The study profiled the T cell repertoires of around 700 subjects by immunosequencing and related them to cytomegalovirus serostatus. Besides the first cohort of approximately 710 subjects, a separate validation cohort made up of over 100 different subjects was used. The study combined high-throughput TCR immunosequencing, statistical association of individual TCRs with disease status, and machine learning to predict cytomegalovirus infection status. A later analysis re-examined previously published TCR beta repertoires from several hundred donors and added high-resolution HLA genotyping to investigate patterns of TCR occurrence. In the later analysis, no new phenotypic data were used to find candidate immune exposures; instead, reliance was placed on TCR beta sequences and their occurrence across donors. An earlier analysis of 587 of the donors used high-throughput TCR beta sequencing to judge whether each TCR beta V gene segment behaved as functional or pseudogenic. Alongside the repertoire data, information on donor age, sex, ethnicity and CMV serostatus was compiled. In a later genetic analysis, genome-wide SNP genotypes for about 65% of the roughly 700 donors were used, and that subset was treated as a discovery cohort. All discovery cohort repertoires had been generated using a single sequencing platform. Class I and class II HLA loci were covered by the typing at four-digit resolution. Typing coverage varied by locus: about 620-630 donors for A, B, C, DRB1 and DQB1; approximately 520 for DQA1; 600 to 610 for DPA1; approximately 450 for DPB1. Several DR-DQ haplotypes were handled as single units for association and clustering because linkage in the cohort was strong. Across 398 genotyped donors of the cohort, an average of approximately 240,000 unique TCR beta nucleotide sequences per donor were sequenced, and roughly a sixth of those sequences were non-productive. On the study overall, not on this receptor specifically: A later analysis reported that several top co-occurrence clusters appeared linked to parvovirus B19, influenza, CMV and Epstein-Barr virus. A later analysis found that TCR association rates varied across HLA loci, with DRB1 alleles showing the most associated TCRs and HLA-C alleles the fewest. A further reported finding was that TCR beta sequences accurately predicted the HLA-A and HLA-B alleles for most subjects in the first cohort. A few of the identified cytomegalovirus-associated TCR beta chains were confirmed in vitro to be specific for cytomegalovirus antigens. Sequencing depth was assumed to be roughly uniform across donors in the presence/absence analyses, though that assumption may not hold. Because HLA typing was unavailable for some donors at each locus, only the typed subset was used in association tests. The sequencing pipeline was judged likely to have produced a cluster of highly shared sequence variants as a technical artifact. In both the original and validation cohorts, the classifier was reported to diagnose cytomegalovirus status with high specificity and sensitivity. Immune exposure information for the cohort was limited to CMV serostatus. Broadly in line with IMGT annotations, most TCR beta V segments showed up in productive rearrangements about 90% or about 30% of the time in an earlier analysis of 450 to 600 of the donors. Compared with equally common non-associated chains, HLA-associated TCR beta chains in a later analysis were more clonally expanded and had lower generation probabilities. While some public TCRs were present in many individuals, most TCR sequences turned up only very rarely across donors. A total of about 150 TCR beta chains were listed by the study as associated with cytomegalovirus. The 87-base-pair reads could not distinguish some IMGT-functional V segments, including TRBV6-2 and TRBV6-3, so those segments were excluded. In a later genetic analysis, fewer N-insertions in productive TCRs were reported among donors in an Asian-associated ancestry cluster than the approximately 630-donor mean. Over 15 rarely observed V segments, including chromosome 9 orphons, were excluded from the earlier analysis of several hundred of the donors because counts were too low. According to the authors, the approach could potentially be generalized to other disease states and immunological phenotypes. Assigning TCR associations to individual alleles was difficult when HLA alleles, especially DR and DQ, strongly co-occurred. At a false discovery rate of 0.05, a later analysis linked approximately 18,000 TCR beta sequences to specific HLA alleles. Linkage disequilibrium might explain the correlated functional status among segregating V segments, but an unknown experimental factor could not be excluded. A later analysis found that most CMV-associated TCR beta chains appeared HLA-restricted, with HLA associations seemingly driven largely by CMV exposure. This cohort had only TCR beta chains sequenced, and the lack of alpha or paired-chain data limited which features could be detected. A later genetic analysis associated a missense DCLRE1C variant with V-gene and J-gene trimming of TCR beta chains, and an independent cohort replicated the association.

Taken from the germline V gene, the CDR1 and CDR2 loops are SGHRS and YFSETQ. Trimming at the junction amounts to 0 bases on V and 3 bases on J, and the germline ends lie 10 bases apart. From the cysteine through the phenylalanine, the CDR3 covers 14 amino acids. This entry keeps only the CDR3 DNA: 42 bases, framed from base 1. In this sample, this clone turned up a few times. The target of this receptor is not known. The input lacks base qualities; no much larger clone sits a single base away. The cohort consisted of 666 healthy bone marrow donors. At the time of sampling, all cohort members were nominally healthy, though unrecorded immune exposures were likely present. The donor tested CMV seropositive and was one of the 289 seropositive cohort members. A peripheral blood sample was provided by each donor, and peripheral blood mononuclear cells were used for TCR beta sequencing. Genomic DNA extraction from the blood cell samples was performed with the Qiagen DNeasy Blood Extraction Kit.

Libraries were prepared through the immunoSEQ multiplex PCR assay. A mixture of 60 forward primers for TCR Vbeta segments and 13 reverse primers for TCR Jbeta segments was used in the multiplex PCR. The CDR3 region of rearranged TCR beta genes was amplified from genomic DNA with a multiplex PCR assay. On the Illumina HiSeq System, the amplified TCR beta libraries were sequenced as 87-base-pair reads. As for the original processing: A later analysis counted 75 million to 100 million unique TCR beta chains across the 650 to 800 repertoires, and some 12 million of these chains were shared by at least two donors. To remove PCR and sequencing errors, raw reads were error-corrected and collapsed into unique sequences using a nearest-neighbor algorithm that merged closely related sequences. To assign V, D and J gene segments, CDR3 sequences were aligned to IMGT reference sequences. For a sequence to be retained, a match of at least six nucleotides to both a V gene segment and a J gene segment was required. A rearrangement was called productive if the CDR3 had no stop codons and remained in frame with V and J, and every other rearrangement was called non-productive. CDR3 was defined by IMGT convention, running from the second conserved V-encoded cysteine to the conserved J-encoded phenylalanine. In an earlier analysis of 500 to 650 of the donors, sequences lacking an unambiguous match to a single V gene segment were excluded. An earlier analysis of about 590 of the donors classified V segments as functional when productive rearrangements were above 56.7% and as segregating when the standard deviation between donors was above 5%. A statistical classification framework was developed to diagnose cytomegalovirus status using the catalog of TCR beta chain sequences. In a later analysis, TCR nucleotide sequences were compared against IMGT/GENE-DB human TR gene sequences so that V and J genes could be assigned. The TCRdist pipeline was used in a later analysis to assign CDR3 sequences and most-parsimonious VDJ recombination scenarios. In a later analysis, each TCR beta chain was defined by its CDR3 amino acid sequence together with its V-gene family, and reads without a unique V-gene family were excluded. A later analysis removed 450 to 600 highly shared, low-generation-probability nucleotide sequences to deal with suspected cross-contamination and a sequencing artifact. In a later analysis, a clonal expansion index was calculated for each public chain from normalized within-repertoire ranks of inferred template counts. In a later analysis, generation probabilities were computed using a VDJ recombination model fitted to out-of-frame rearrangements, and the results were checked against IGoR. In a later analysis, hypergeometric tests were used to score TCR-TCR, TCR-HLA and TCR-CMV co-occurrence, with a repertoire-size bias correction applied to TCR pairs. In a later analysis, false discovery rates were estimated by permuting HLA or CMV assignments 20 times. In a later analysis, co-occurring TCRs were grouped with DBSCAN, and TCRdist sequence similarity was added when clustering was performed within HLA-allele-positive subsets. Repertoires with fewer than 30,000 or more than 120,000 public chains were left out of co-occurrence clustering, as were about five repertoires with anomalous nucleotide sharing. The table comes from immuneACCESS by way of TCRdb, which keeps in-frame sequences with V and J called. Part of the clones is missing from these tables; in studies checked, under half for an unresolved V gene and the rest for unknown reasons. Clonal size and the V and J genes are those of that table, whereas D and trimming came from the DNA. This sample has 90,000 to 95,000 clones in its table, and over 70% of those were observed once. The ten biggest clones cover approximately 1.1% of the sample.

The sequence was collected from a girl aged 2 to 9 in good health and CMV-seropositive. The rearranged chain carries TRBV5-1 and TRBJ2-7; the D gene is unclear. The sample taken for sequencing was PBMCs. DNA sequence: TGCGCCAGCAGCTTGGCCAGCAGGAACTACGAGCAGTACTTC. The translation is CASSLASRNYEQYF.